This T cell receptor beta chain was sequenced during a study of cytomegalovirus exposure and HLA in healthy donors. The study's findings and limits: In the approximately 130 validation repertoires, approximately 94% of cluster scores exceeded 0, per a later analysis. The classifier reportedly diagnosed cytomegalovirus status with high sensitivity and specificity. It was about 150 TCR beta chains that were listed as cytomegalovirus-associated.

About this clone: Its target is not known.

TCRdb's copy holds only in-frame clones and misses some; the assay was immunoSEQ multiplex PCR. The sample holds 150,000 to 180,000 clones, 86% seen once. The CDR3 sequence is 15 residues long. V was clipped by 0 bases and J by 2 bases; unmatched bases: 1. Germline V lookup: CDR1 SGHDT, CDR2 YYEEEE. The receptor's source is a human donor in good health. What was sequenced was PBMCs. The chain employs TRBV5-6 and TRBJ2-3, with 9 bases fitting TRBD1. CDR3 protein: CASSLGTGVTDTQYF. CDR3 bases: TGTGCCAGCAGCTTGGGGACAGGGGTCACAGATACGCAGTATTTT.